Each of the 12 T cell receptor beta chains below was sequenced from the same sample in a study of immune evolution from preneoplasia to lung adenocarcinoma (dated by TCRdb to the early 2020s). Library prep was done by the immunoSEQ multiplex PCR assay. What TCRdb holds here is the immuneACCESS table cut down to in-frame rearrangements. Part of the clones is not present; checked against another copy, under half of the missing clones reflect an unresolved V gene, and the others are unexplained. This sample is represented by some 3,000 clones; around 48% of them were singletons. Of the sample, about 22% falls within the top ten clones. Material for sequencing was FFPE normal lung tissue adjacent to the tumor. The origin of the receptors is a person aged 45 to 59 with lung adenocarcinoma.

The rearrangement links TRBV5-4 to TRBJ1-4; 9 bases line up with TRBD1. Germline trimming cut 3 bases from V and 6 bases from J; bases unmatched to any gene: 6. The germline V gene encodes CDR1 SGHNT and CDR2 YYREEE (reference sequence). There are 15 residues in the CDR3. The DNA for the CDR3 is TGTGCCAGCAGCTCGAACAGGGGGCTGGATGAAAAACTGTTTTTT. It translates to CASSSNRGLDEKLFF. Drawing the rest from reference TRBV5-4 and TRBJ1-4, the complete variable domain is ETGVTQSPTHLIKTRGQQVTLRCSSQSGHNTVSWYQQALGQGPQFIFQYYREEENGRGNFPPRFSGLQFPNYSSELNVNALELDDSALYLCASSSNRGLDEKLFFGSGTQLSVL.

This CDR3 reads CASSGQFTEAFF. The CDR3 DNA reads as TGTGCCAGCAGCGGACAGTTCACTGAAGCTTTCTTT. The chain combines TRBV28 with TRBJ1-1, with TRBD1 as a possible D gene (6 bases). With 6 bases removed from V and 4 bases from J, the gap between germline ends came to 9 bases. Germline V gives CDR1 MDHEN, CDR2 SYDVKM. This CDR3 contains 12 residues. Complete variable domain (other parts from reference TRBV28 and TRBJ1-1): DVKVTQSSRYLVKRTGEKVFLECVQDMDHENMFWYRQDPGLGLRLIYFSYDVKMKEKGDIPEGYSVSREKKERFSLILESASTNQTSMYLCASSGQFTEAFFGQGTRLTVV.

The chain combines TRBV30 with TRBJ1-1, with a tentative D call TRBD1 (5 bases). Germline V CDR1 and CDR2: GTSNPN, SVGIG (reference sequence). V shed 1 base and J shed 7 bases, with 10 bases lying between them. This CDR3 contains 12 residues. CDR3 sequence (DNA): TGTGCCTGGAGTGGTGGGGGGATTGAAGCTTTCTTT. It yields the protein CAWSGGGIEAFF.

This clone was picked up a small number of times. CDR3 region: CAWGQLNTEAFF. In DNA form, the CDR3 reads TGTGCCTGGGGCCAGTTGAACACTGAAGCTTTCTTT. This rearrangement joins TRBV30 to TRBJ1-1; D gene unclear. Germline V gives CDR1 GTSNPN, CDR2 SVGIG (reference sequence). Trimming pared 5 bases from V and 0 bases from J, leaving 7 bases between. This CDR3 is built from 12 residues.

The rearrangement links TRBV2 to TRBJ2-1; D is perhaps TRBD2 (6 bases). Germline CDR1 reads SNHLY; CDR2 reads FYNNEI. The CDR3 runs to 15 residues. V lost 7 bases and J 3 bases, leaving 16 bases between the germline ends. In nucleotides, the CDR3 is TGTGCCAGCAAAAGGGGCGGGGACCTCTACAATGAGCAGTTCTTC. This encodes CASKRGGDLYNEQFF.

V and J are TRBV30 and TRBJ2-5, with 10 positions matching TRBD1. CDR1 and CDR2 from the germline V gene are GTSNPN and SVGIG (reference sequence). Germline trimming cut 3 bases from V and 2 bases from J; bases unmatched to any gene: 6. The length of the CDR3 is 15 residues. CDR3 in amino acids: CAWSRGQGRQETQYF. DNA of the CDR3: TGTGCCTGGAGCCGGGGACAGGGGAGGCAAGAGACCCAGTACTTC.

The chain carries TRBV27 and TRBJ1-1, with D possibly being TRBD1 (6 bases). Looked up from germline, CDR1 is MNHEY and CDR2 is SMNVEV (reference sequence). Trimming took 2 bases from V and 4 from J, leaving 14 bases between them. CDR3 length equals 15 residues. CDR3 amino acids: CASSLGAGALTEAFF. The DNA of the CDR3 is TGTGCCAGCAGTTTAGGGGCAGGGGCTCTCACTGAAGCTTTCTTT.

This rearrangement joins TRBV28 to TRBJ2-5; no reliable D call. Between the trimmed V and J ends, which lost 2 bases and 5 bases, there was a span of 9 bases. This CDR3 is 13 amino acids long. The germline CDR1 and CDR2 sequences are MDHEN and SYDVKM. CDR3 region: CASSLPGYETQYF. As DNA, the CDR3 is TGTGCCAGCAGTTTACCGGGTTATGAGACCCAGTACTTC.

The chain uses TRBV28 and TRBJ1-1; 8 bases line up with TRBD1. Germline-derived CDR1 and CDR2 are MDHEN and SYDVKM. There are 14 residues in the CDR3. V lost 4 bases to trimming and J lost 5 bases; unmatched junction nucleotides: 6. The CDR3: CASSSGGVRTEAFF. DNA for the CDR3: TGTGCCAGCAGTTCAGGGGGCGTGAGAACTGAAGCTTTCTTT. Full variable domain (rest looked up from reference TRBV28 and TRBJ1-1): DVKVTQSSRYLVKRTGEKVFLECVQDMDHENMFWYRQDPGLGLRLIYFSYDVKMKEKGDIPEGYSVSREKKERFSLILESASTNQTSMYLCASSSGGVRTEAFFGQGTRLTVV.

This clone has more than one count but fewer than ten. J is TRBJ2-1 and V is TRBV7-2, with D perhaps being TRBD1 or TRBD2 (5 bases each). From germline, CDR1 is SGHTA and CDR2 FQGNSA. Trimming stripped 5 bases from V and 5 bases from J, with 10 bases between. The CDR3 has 13 amino acids. The chain's CDR3 is CASSLGPDNEQFF. As DNA, the CDR3 is TGTGCCAGCAGCCTGGGACCTGACAATGAGCAGTTCTTC.

This clone was recorded only once. The chain uses TRBV9 and TRBJ2-6; TRBD1 or TRBD2 may be the D gene (6 bases each). Trimming cost V 3 bases and J 2 bases, with 12 bases left between them. The germline V gene has CDR1 SGDLS and CDR2 YYNGEE. This CDR3 comprises 16 residues. The DNA of the CDR3 is TGTGCCAGCAGCGATGCGGGGACAACTGGGGCCAACGTCCTGACTTTC. Encoded protein: CASSDAGTTGANVLTF.

V and J are TRBV5-6 and TRBJ2-5; 7 nucleotides align to TRBD2. After removal of 4 bases from V and 5 bases from J, the junction contained 8 bases not matched to a gene. The germline V gene encodes CDR1 SGHDT and CDR2 YYEEEE. This CDR3 has 14 amino acids. The CDR3 spells CASSRAGEGETQYF. The CDR3 bases are TGTGCCAGCAGCCGGGCGGGAGAGGGGGAGACCCAGTACTTC.